The 26 T cell receptor beta chains listed next were all sequenced from one sample in a study of T cell clonality in common variable immunodeficiency. Assay used: immunoSEQ multiplex PCR; TCRdb lists only in-frame clones, some missing. The record shows 35,000 to 50,000 clones for this sample, with no singletons present. Sequencing was performed on peripheral blood mononuclear cells. These receptor sequences come from a person between 18 and 75 years old in good health.

In its sample, this clone was seen many times. The CDR3 is cut off 3 residues early in the read; its end comes from the germline J gene. The V gene is TRBV6-2 or TRBV6-3, the J gene TRBJ1-1; D perhaps matches TRBD1 (5 bases). The CDR3 is 14 amino acids. Germline loops: CDR1 MNHEY, CDR2 SVGEGT. Between the trimmed V and J ends, which lost 7 bases and 0 bases, there was a span of 12 bases. CDR3 DNA, as far as it was read: TGTGCCAGCACCTCCGGGACTCTGAACACTGAA. Amino acids: CASTSGTLNTE. The entire CDR3 reads CASTSGTLNTEAFF.

This clone has ten or more counts. The CDR3 end falls 3 residues outside the read, so it is completed with the germline J gene. V usage is TRBV29-1 and J usage is TRBJ1-1; no clear D gene. CDR3 length: 13 residues. V was cut by 1 base and J by 1 base, with 7 bases left in between. The V gene's germline CDR1 is SQVTM and CDR2 ANQGSEA. The covered CDR3 bases are TGCAGCGTTGAAGGTTCATCGAACACTGAA. It translates to CSVEGSSNTE. The CDR3 reads in full as CSVEGSSNTEAFF.

This clone was seen many times. One junction end does not reproduce the germline sequence, and a read error may be involved. Coverage ceases 3 residues before the CDR3 finishes, and the germline J gene fills in the end. The V gene is TRBV7-7, the J gene TRBJ2-3, with 8 bases identical to TRBD2. Germline values: CDR1 SSHAT, CDR2 FNYEAQ (reference sequence). The CDR3 has 18 amino acids. The CDR3 is CASSLEVAGLTSTDTQYF. CDR3 DNA (partial): TGTGCTAGCAGCTTAGAGGTAGCGGGACTTACTAGCACAGATACG.

This clone was recorded at least ten times. Read coverage stops 3 residues before the CDR3 terminus; the germline J gene supplies the remainder. J is TRBJ1-6 and V is TRBV18; 7 bases fit TRBD1. CDR1 is KGHSH and CDR2 is LQKENI in the germline V gene. CDR3 length: 17 amino acids. V was clipped by 2 bases and J by 5 bases; unmatched bases: 9. The DNA read from the CDR3 is TGTGCCAGCTCACCAGCCAGACAGGGCTTTAATAATTCACCC. It specifies CASSPARQGFNNSP. The CDR3 in its entirety is CASSPARQGFNNSPLHF. Variable domain in full (rest from reference TRBV18 and TRBJ1-6): NAGVMQNPRHLVRRRGQEARLRCSPMKGHSHVYWYRQLPEEGLKFMVYLQKENIIDESGMPKERFSAEFPKEGPSILRIQQVVRGDSAAYFCASSPARQGFNNSPLHFGNGTRLTVT.

This clone was observed at least ten times. The read terminates 3 residues before the CDR3 end, so the remaining end is supplied by the germline J gene. V gene TRBV2 combines with J gene TRBJ2-1, with D tentatively TRBD1 (5 bases). Trimming cost V 3 bases and J 4 bases, with 13 bases left between them. This CDR3 contains 15 residues. From germline, CDR1 is SNHLY and CDR2 FYNNEI. This CDR3 is CASSEWQGFYNEQFF. The sequenced CDR3 bases are TGTGCCAGCAGTGAGTGGCAGGGATTTTACAATGAG.

This clone was detected a few times. Sequencing ends 3 residues short of the CDR3 end; the germline J gene provides the rest. Different DNA sequences within this sample yield the same CDR3. V gene TRBV19 combines with J gene TRBJ1-2; TRBD1 matches 7 bases. Germline CDR1 is LNHDA and CDR2 is SQIVND (reference sequence). CDR3 length: 13 amino acids. Here the CDR3 reads CASSIDGQDDYTF. The CDR3 DNA, read in part, is TGTGCCAGTAGTATAGATGGACAGGATGAC.

This clone was counted many times. The read halts 3 residues ahead of the CDR3 end, with the missing end drawn from the germline J gene. The V call is TRBV10-3, the J call TRBJ2-7; 9 bases fit TRBD2. The J segment lost 0 bases and the V segment lost 0 bases, leaving 9 bases of the junction unmatched. Germline V lookup: CDR1 ENHRY, CDR2 SYGVKD. CDR3 size: 18 residues. The sequenced CDR3 bases are TGTGCCATCAGTGAGTCTCTCCTCAGCGGGAGGACCTCCTACGAG. Protein sequence: CAISESLLSGRTSYE. The CDR3 reads in full as CAISESLLSGRTSYEQYF.

This clone came up many times. CDR3 region: CASSSWRGFNEQFF. CDR3 bases read: TGTGCCAGCAGCTCCTGGAGGGGTTTCAATGAG. The V call is TRBV7-9, the J call TRBJ2-1; a weak D match, TRBD2 (6 bases). The read comes to an end 3 residues before the CDR3 does, leaving the germline J gene to fill in the end. CDR1 is SEHNR, CDR2 FQNEAQ, per germline (reference sequence). Deletions cut 4 bases from V and 6 bases from J, with 13 bases between. The CDR3 consists of 14 residues.

This clone was picked up many times. This chain's CDR3 is CATSMGHLNTEAFF. CDR3 bases read: TGTGCCACCAGCATGGGACACCTGAACACTGAA. The V and J genes are TRBV15 and TRBJ1-1; the D gene is possibly TRBD1 (6 bases). From the germline J gene comes the end of the CDR3, since the read stops 3 residues before it. Germline V gene lookup returns CDR1 LNHNV and CDR2 YYDKDF (reference sequence). Trimming took 4 bases from V and 0 from J, leaving 9 bases between them. The CDR3 length is 14 residues.

This clone was detected many times. The sequenced part of the CDR3 DNA is TGTGCCAGCAGTGAAACTAGCGGGGGTAATGAG. Amino acid sequence: CASSETSGGNE. The entire CDR3 is CASSETSGGNEQFF. The rearrangement joins TRBV2 to TRBJ2-1; 11 bases match TRBD2. The read falls 3 residues short of the CDR3 end, and the missing part is taken from the germline J gene. The CDR3 sequence is 14 residues long. CDR1 is SNHLY and CDR2 is FYNNEI in the germline V gene. Trimming removed 2 bases from V and 7 bases from J; junction bases left unmatched: 1.

This clone was picked up many times. The read ends 3 residues before the CDR3 terminus; that terminus is restored from the germline J gene. The V and J genes are TRBV2 and TRBJ1-2; D gene unclear. In germline, CDR1 is SNHLY, CDR2 FYNNEI. The CDR3 sequence is 15 residues long. V lost 2 bases, J lost 4 bases, and 14 bases lay in between. The CDR3 DNA, read in part, is TGTGCCAGCAGTGAAACACTAAGCATCTCCTATGGC. It codes for CASSETLSISYG. From start to end, the CDR3 is CASSETLSISYGYTF. Drawing the rest from reference TRBV2 and TRBJ1-2, the complete variable domain is EPEVTQTPSHQVTQMGQEVILRCVPISNHLYFYWYRQILGQKVEFLVSFYNNEISEKSEIFDDQFSVERPDGSNFTLKIRSTKLEDSAMYFCASSETLSISYGYTFGSGTRLTVV.

The table lists this clone with many counts. Read data end 3 residues before the CDR3 end; the end is taken from the germline J gene. The J gene is TRBJ1-1, the V gene TRBV7-9, with 7 bases aligning to TRBD1. This CDR3 region has 14 residues. The J segment lost 4 bases and the V segment lost 4 bases, leaving 6 bases of the junction unmatched. Germline-derived CDR1 and CDR2 are SEHNR and FQNEAQ (reference sequence). CDR3 bases read: TGTGCCAGCAGCTGGGAGGGGGCCGGCACTGAA. It yields the protein CASSWEGAGTE. The whole CDR3 reads CASSWEGAGTEAFF.

Ten or more counts support this clone. The CDR3 extends 3 residues past the end of the read, so its final part is completed from the germline J gene. This chain links TRBV7-9 with TRBJ2-5; possible D gene TRBD1, 6 bases. Trimming stripped 5 bases from V and 2 bases from J, with 15 bases between. Per germline, CDR1 SEHNR and CDR2 FQNEAQ (reference sequence). This CDR3 has 15 residues. The CDR3: CASSPSGTLQETQYF. The sequenced part of the CDR3 DNA is TGTGCCAGCAGCCCGTCCGGGACACTTCAAGAGACC.

This clone was found many times. The CDR3 loop is CASSQDKGPGETQYF. The sequenced CDR3 bases are TGCGCCAGCAGCCAAGATAAGGGGCCCGGTGAGACC. This sequence joins TRBV4-1 and TRBJ2-5; TRBD1 is a possible D gene (5 bases). The read halts 3 residues ahead of the CDR3 end, with the missing end drawn from the germline J gene. V gave up 0 bases and J gave up 5 bases, with 13 bases separating them. Germline loops: CDR1 MGHRA, CDR2 YSYEKL. The CDR3 runs to 15 residues.

This clone was counted ten times or more. The read comes to an end 3 residues before the CDR3 does, leaving the germline J gene to fill in the end. This chain connects TRBV7-3 to TRBJ2-1; D ambiguous. The germline V gene has CDR1 SGHTA and CDR2 FQGTGA. This CDR3 has 15 residues. The V and J ends lost 5 bases and 8 bases respectively, with 19 bases between them. CDR3 in amino acids: CASSPDPGLEHEQFF. Partial CDR3 DNA: TGTGCCAGCAGCCCAGACCCGGGTCTAGAACATGAG.

At least ten counts were recorded for this clone. The read terminates 3 residues before the CDR3 end, so the remaining end is supplied by the germline J gene. The chain has TRBV12-5 and TRBJ2-1; 10 positions agree with TRBD2. Germline CDR1 is LGHNT and CDR2 is FRNRAP. The CDR3 length is 15 residues. V lost 7 bases and J lost 0; bases outside the gene matches: 3. CDR3 amino acids: CASAIAGGSYNEQFF. The CDR3 bases that were read are TGTGCTAGTGCCATAGCGGGGGGCTCCTACAATGAG. Full variable domain (rest looked up from reference TRBV12-5 and TRBJ2-1): DARVTQTPRHKVTEMGQEVTMRCQPILGHNTVFWYRQTMMQGLELLAYFRNRAPLDDSGMPKDRFSAEMPDATLATLKIQPSEPRDSAVYFCASAIAGGSYNEQFFGPGTRLTVL.

The sample holds many counts of this clone. The DNA ends 3 residues before the CDR3 does, and the rest of the CDR3 is filled in from the germline J gene. The V and J genes are TRBV19 and TRBJ2-1, with 7 positions matching TRBD1. Germline V gene lookup returns CDR1 LNHDA and CDR2 SQIVND (reference sequence). The junction had 7 bases not matched to a gene; V was cut back by 5 bases and J by 3 bases. The CDR3 loop spans 15 amino acids. The CDR3 bases that were read are TGTGCCAGTAGTGTACTACAGGGGAACTACAATGAG. This gives the protein CASSVLQGNYNE. The entire CDR3 sequence reads CASSVLQGNYNEQFF.

This clone occurred many times. The sequenced CDR3 bases are TGCAGTGCTCCAACAGGGGGCAACTATGGC. Protein: CSAPTGGNYG. The CDR3 as a whole reads CSAPTGGNYGYTF. The chain carries TRBV20-1 and TRBJ1-2, with TRBD1 matching over 9 bases. The observed sequence ends 3 residues before the CDR3 terminus, with the missing tail filled in from the germline J gene. Trimming at V came to 5 bases and at J to 2 bases, leaving 3 bases not matched to a gene. This CDR3 region has 13 residues. Per germline, CDR1 DFQATT and CDR2 SNEGSKA (reference sequence).

This clone came up many times. Coverage ceases 3 residues before the CDR3 finishes, and the germline J gene fills in the end. The chain carries TRBV20-1 and TRBJ2-5, with D perhaps matching TRBD1 or TRBD2 (5 bases each). Germline CDR1 DFQATT, CDR2 SNEGSKA (reference sequence). The CDR3 sequence is 12 residues long. Trimming shortened V by 6 bases and J by 7 bases, and 15 bases separated the two germline ends. The covered CDR3 bases are TGCAGTGCCGAGGGGCGGTCCCGGACC. It translates to CSAEGRSRT. The full CDR3 sequence reads CSAEGRSRTQYF.

This clone has ten or more counts. The read comes to an end 3 residues before the CDR3 does, leaving the germline J gene to fill in the end. The chain carries TRBV6-4 and TRBJ1-6; D gene uncertain. Per the germline V gene, CDR1 is MRHNA and CDR2 is SNTAGT. This CDR3 has 22 amino acids. V lost 2 bases to trimming and J lost 7 bases, with 33 bases between them. The DNA read from the CDR3 is TGTGCCAGCAGTGACCCTACAAGTCGGTCGGACTCGGCGAGAAGGCACAATTCACCC. Amino acid sequence: CASSDPTSRSDSARRHNSP. The entire CDR3 protein is CASSDPTSRSDSARRHNSPLHF.

This clone was seen repeatedly, ten times or more. The CDR3 goes on 3 residues after the read ends, and that part is filled in from the germline J gene. The rearrangement joins TRBV29-1 to TRBJ1-1, with 7 bases lining up with TRBD1. Trimming at V came to 4 bases and at J to 0 bases, leaving 5 bases not matched to a gene. This CDR3 spans 14 amino acids. Germline V gene sequence: CDR1 SQVTM, CDR2 ANQGSEA. CDR3 loop: CSVVRDRLNTEAFF. Partial CDR3 DNA: TGCAGCGTTGTCAGGGACAGATTGAACACTGAA. Full variable domain (outside the CDR3, taken from reference TRBV29-1 and TRBJ1-1): SAVISQKPSRDICQRGTSLTIQCQVDSQVTMMFWYRQQPGQSLTLIATANQGSEATYESGFVIDKFPISRPNLTFSTLTVSNMSPEDSSIYLCSVVRDRLNTEAFFGQGTRLTVV.

This clone has at least ten counts. The read comes to an end 3 residues before the CDR3 does, leaving the germline J gene to fill in the end. J is TRBJ2-6 and V is TRBV3-1 (or the pseudogene TRBV3-2), with TRBD2 as a possible D gene (6 bases). V was cut by 1 base and J by 1 base, with 14 bases left in between. This CDR3 has 18 amino acids. Germline CDR1 is LGHDT and CDR2 is YNNKEL (reference sequence). CDR3 residues: CASSQGGLKASGANVLTF. The CDR3 DNA, read in part, is TGTGCCAGCAGCCAAGGCGGACTAAAGGCGTCTGGGGCCAACGTC.

This clone appeared many times. The read ends 3 residues shy of where the CDR3 ends; the end is completed using the germline J gene. The chain links TRBV15 to TRBJ1-3; 7 bases line up with TRBD1. With V trimmed by 0 bases and J by 1 base, 6 bases remained unmatched. CDR3 length: 17 amino acids. Germline CDR1 reads LNHNV; CDR2 reads YYDKDF (reference sequence). The CDR3 sequence is CATSRDPDRVSGNTIYF. CDR3 DNA, as far as it was read: TGTGCCACCAGCAGAGATCCCGACAGGGTATCTGGAAACACC.

At least ten counts were recorded for this clone. The read ends 3 residues shy of where the CDR3 ends; the end is completed using the germline J gene. The chain recombines TRBV12-3 or TRBV12-4 with TRBJ2-1; weak D call: TRBD2 (5 bases). Trimming removed 3 bases at V and 3 bases at J, with 12 bases between. The CDR3 has 15 residues. CDR3 bases read: TGTGCCAGCAGTTTGGGTCGCGGGTACTACAATGAG. This translates into CASSLGRGYYNE. The whole CDR3 sequence reads CASSLGRGYYNEQFF.

Of note for this clone: The read ends 3 residues shy of where the CDR3 ends; the end is completed using the germline J gene. The chain carries TRBV18 and TRBJ1-2; TRBD1 matches 7 bases. This CDR3 has 15 amino acids. Germline CDR1 KGHSH, CDR2 LQKENI. The covered CDR3 bases are TGTGCCAGCTCACCCGTGACAGGGAGTTCCTACGAC. This translates into CASSPVTGSSYD. The entire CDR3 sequence reads CASSPVTGSSYDYTF.

Ten or more counts support this clone. The read stops 3 residues short of the end of the CDR3; the missing end is completed from the germline J gene. V usage is TRBV6-4 and J usage is TRBJ2-3; TRBD2 aligns across 10 bases. V shed 3 bases and J 3 bases; nucleotides not matched to a gene: 0. CDR3 size: 14 residues. From germline, CDR1 is MRHNA and CDR2 SNTAGT. This chain's CDR3 is CASSDSGGTDTQYF. Partial CDR3 DNA: TGTGCCAGCAGTGATAGCGGGGGGACAGATACG.